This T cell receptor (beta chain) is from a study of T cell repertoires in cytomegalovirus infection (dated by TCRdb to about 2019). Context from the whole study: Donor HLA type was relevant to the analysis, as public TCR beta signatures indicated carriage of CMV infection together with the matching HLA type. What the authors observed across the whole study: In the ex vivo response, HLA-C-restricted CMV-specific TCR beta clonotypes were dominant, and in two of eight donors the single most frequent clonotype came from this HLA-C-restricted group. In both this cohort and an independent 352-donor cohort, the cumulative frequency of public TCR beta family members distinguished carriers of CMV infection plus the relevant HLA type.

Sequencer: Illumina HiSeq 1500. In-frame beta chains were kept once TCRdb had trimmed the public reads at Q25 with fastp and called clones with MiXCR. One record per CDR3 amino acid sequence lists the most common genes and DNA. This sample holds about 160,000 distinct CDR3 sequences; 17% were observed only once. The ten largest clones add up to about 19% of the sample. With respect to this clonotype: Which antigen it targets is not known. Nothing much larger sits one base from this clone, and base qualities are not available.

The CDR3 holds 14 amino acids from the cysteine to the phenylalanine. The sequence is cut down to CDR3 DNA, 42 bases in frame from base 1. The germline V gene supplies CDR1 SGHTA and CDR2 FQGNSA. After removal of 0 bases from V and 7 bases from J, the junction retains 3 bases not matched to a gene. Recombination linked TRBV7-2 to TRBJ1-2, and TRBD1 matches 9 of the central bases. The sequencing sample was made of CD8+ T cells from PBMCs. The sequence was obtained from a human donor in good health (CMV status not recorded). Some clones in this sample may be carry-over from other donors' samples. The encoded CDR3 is CASSLAGTGIGYTF. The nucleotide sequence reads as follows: TGTGCCAGCAGCTTAGCCGGGACAGGGATTGGCTACACCTTC.